A single sample is the source of the 24 T cell receptor beta chains below, sequenced in a study of T cells after yellow fever vaccination. A single record per CDR3 protein comes from TCRdb applying MiXCR to the 5' RACE reads. The sample records about 250,000 distinct CDR3 sequences, over 3% being singletons. The sequences come from PBMCs, collected 15 days after the yellow fever booster vaccination. All receptors come from a man younger than 35 who received the YFV17D yellow fever vaccine.

This clonotype showed up many times. The J gene is TRBJ2-5, the V gene TRBV29-1; 10 bases are shared with TRBD2. V dropped 8 bases and J dropped 0; count of bases not matched to a gene: 3. Germline CDR1 and CDR2: SQVTM and ANQGSEA. The CDR3 runs to 13 residues. The chain's CDR3 is CSIGLADQETQYF. DNA for the CDR3: TGCAGCATCGGACTAGCGGACCAAGAGACCCAGTACTTC.

Remarks on this clonotype: A much larger clone differs by one base, so this may be a read error. This rearrangement joins TRBV5-1 to TRBJ2-7; no clear D gene. CDR1 is SGHRS and CDR2 is YFSETQ in the germline V gene. CDR3 length: 13 amino acids. Trimming shortened V by 1 base and J by 5 bases, and 10 bases separated the two germline ends. Here the CDR3 reads CASSLTVGNEQYV. The CDR3 nucleotides read TGCGCCAGCAGCTTGACAGTGGGCAACGAGCAGTACGTC.

This clonotype was detected many times. This chain uses TRBV4-2 with TRBJ1-5; D not resolved. CDR3 size: 13 residues. Germline V lookup: CDR1 LGHNA, CDR2 YNFKEQ. V was trimmed by 0 bases and J by 7 bases, leaving 7 bases between them. CDR3 sequence: CASSQDIKQPQHF. DNA of the CDR3: TGTGCCAGCAGCCAAGATATAAAGCAGCCCCAGCATTTT.

This clonotype turned up a few times. The chain links TRBV7-9 to TRBJ1-1; TRBD1 matches at 7 bases. This CDR3 contains 14 residues. With V trimmed by 5 bases and J by 5 bases, 8 bases remained unmatched. CDR1 is SEHNR and CDR2 is FQNEAQ in the germline V gene (reference sequence). CDR3 DNA sequence: TGTGCCAGCAGCGGAAGACAGGGCTGGACTGAAGCTTTCTTT. It specifies CASSGRQGWTEAFF.

At least ten counts were recorded for this clonotype. The chain employs TRBV20-1 and TRBJ1-2; perhaps TRBD1 as D (6 bases). V dropped 5 bases and J dropped 3 bases, with 22 bases sitting between them. Per the germline V gene, CDR1 is DFQATT and CDR2 is SNEGSKA (reference sequence). The CDR3 spans 16 residues. The DNA of the CDR3 is TGCAGTGCTTCCCGTATCAAAGGGGGTCACGACTATGGCTACACCTTC. Protein: CSASRIKGGHDYGYTF.

This clonotype was detected ten times or more. This chain connects TRBV5-1 to TRBJ1-6; 9 nucleotides line up with TRBD1. From germline, CDR1 is SGHRS and CDR2 YFSETQ. The CDR3 totals 15 residues. Germline trimming cut 4 bases from V and 9 bases from J; bases unmatched to any gene: 8. CDR3 residues: CASSDRTGGVSPLHF. The CDR3, as DNA: TGCGCCAGCAGCGACCGAACAGGGGGCGTTTCACCCCTCCACTTT.

This clonotype was detected ten times or more. This chain's CDR3 is CASSSYSGGNTDTQYF. The DNA for the CDR3 is TGTGCCAGCAGTTCTTATTCGGGGGGAAACACAGATACGCAGTATTTT. V is TRBV12-3 or TRBV12-4 and J is TRBJ2-3; 7 bases fit TRBD2. V gave up 4 bases and J gave up 2 bases; unmatched junction bases: 9. The CDR3 covers 16 residues.

This clonotype was seen many times. This chain joins TRBV6-5 and TRBJ2-2, with D perhaps matching TRBD1 (6 bases). The V and J ends lost 5 bases and 4 bases respectively, with 11 bases between them. The germline V gene encodes CDR1 MNHEY and CDR2 SVGAGI. CDR3 length equals 14 residues. Here the CDR3 reads CASSQTGATGELFF. The CDR3 DNA reads TGTGCCAGCAGTCAGACAGGAGCCACCGGGGAGCTGTTTTTT.

In this sample, this clonotype turned up many times. V is TRBV5-1 and J is TRBJ2-3, with D unclear. V was shortened by 1 base and J by 2 bases, with 8 bases between the two germline ends. The CDR3 contains 14 residues. The germline V gene encodes CDR1 SGHRS and CDR2 YFSETQ. The CDR3 bases are TGCGCCAGCAGCTTGACCAGCTACACAGATACGCAGTATTTT. Translating gives CASSLTSYTDTQYF. Looking up the rest from reference TRBV5-1 and TRBJ2-3 gives the full variable domain: KAGVTQTPRYLIKTRGQQVTLSCSPISGHRSVSWYQQTPGQGLQFLFEYFSETQRNKGNFPGRFSGRQFSNSRSEMNVSTLELGDSALYLCASSLTSYTDTQYFGPGTRLTVL.

This clonotype was seen repeatedly, ten times or more. This chain connects TRBV25-1 to TRBJ2-1; maybe TRBD1 (6 bases). Trimming left V 9 bases short and J 2 bases short, with 17 bases between. The CDR3 is 15 amino acids. CDR1 and CDR2 from the germline V gene are MGHDK and SYGVNS. The CDR3 is CASSYGTHTYNEQFF. CDR3 in DNA: TGTGCCAGTTCCTACGGGACACACACCTACAATGAGCAGTTCTTC. The complete variable domain, with remaining parts taken from reference TRBV25-1 and TRBJ2-1, reads EADIYQTPRYLVIGTGKKITLECSQTMGHDKMYWYQQDPGMELHLIHYSYGVNSTEKGDLSSESTVSRIRTEHFPLTLESARPSHTSQYLCASSYGTHTYNEQFFGPGTRLTVL.

This clonotype showed up many times. J is TRBJ2-1 and V is TRBV7-9, with 8 bases fitting TRBD2. CDR1 and CDR2 from the germline V gene are SEHNR and FQNEAQ (reference sequence). V shed 6 bases and J 1 base; nucleotides not matched to a gene: 14. The CDR3 totals 18 residues. The CDR3 bases are TGTGCCAGCAGGGATACCTGGCGGGGGGCTGGATCCTACAATGAGCAGTTCTTC. Its translation is CASRDTWRGAGSYNEQFF.

This clonotype was counted ten times or more. The chain recombines TRBV6-1 with TRBJ2-5; D may match TRBD1 or TRBD2 (6 bases each). Trimming removed 4 bases from V and 5 bases from J, with 11 bases in between. The CDR3 length is 13 residues. Looked up from germline, CDR1 is MNHNS and CDR2 is SASEGT. The CDR3 region is CASSGKGGETQYF. In DNA form, the CDR3 reads TGTGCCAGCAGTGGGAAGGGGGGCGAGACCCAGTACTTC.

The table lists this clonotype with a few counts. V is TRBV7-2 and J is TRBJ2-7; possibly TRBD2 for D (5 bases). This CDR3 is built from 17 residues. Deletions cut 0 bases from V and 2 bases from J, with 17 bases between. Germline V gives CDR1 SGHTA, CDR2 FQGNSA. The CDR3: CASSLATAGQPPYEQYV. The CDR3 region has the DNA TGTGCCAGCAGCTTAGCGACTGCGGGCCAGCCCCCCTACGAGCAGTACGTC.

This clonotype occurred many times. The chain has TRBV3-2 and TRBJ2-1; whether TRBD1, the table's D call, matches the DNA was not checked. TRBV3-2 is designated a pseudogene. The CDR3 covers 14 residues. CDR3 coding DNA: TGTGCCAGCAGCCAAGTGCGGAGGGGGTACGAGCAGTTCTTC. Translation gives CASSQVRRGYEQFF.

This chain joins TRBV5-4 and TRBJ2-3, with 11 bases identical to TRBD2. This CDR3 has 15 residues. Germline lookup yields CDR1 SGHNT and CDR2 YYREEE (reference sequence). V was pared by 6 bases and J by 4 bases, with 7 bases of the junction left unmatched. The CDR3 sequence: CASTETSGGADTQYF. CDR3 sequence (DNA): TGTGCCAGCACCGAAACTAGCGGGGGCGCAGATACGCAGTATTTT.

This clonotype has a count of ten or more. This sequence joins TRBV4-3 and TRBJ1-3, with D tentatively TRBD1 (5 bases). This CDR3 is built from 16 residues. Per the germline V gene, CDR1 is LGHNA and CDR2 is YSLEER. The V end lost 0 bases, the J end lost 2 bases, and 11 bases lay between the germline ends. CDR3 loop: CASSQDLGVTGNTIYF. In DNA form, the CDR3 reads TGCGCCAGCAGCCAAGATCTAGGGGTAACTGGAAACACCATATATTTT.

This clonotype was detected ten times or more. V usage is TRBV10-3 and J usage is TRBJ2-1; possibly TRBD1 for D (5 bases). Germline V gene data show CDR1 as ENHRY and CDR2 as SYGVKD. V lost 9 bases and J 9 bases, leaving 24 bases between the germline ends. The CDR3 contains 15 residues. The CDR3 sequence: CAIRTTGRDRGEQFF. DNA for the CDR3: TGTGCCATACGCACCACTGGCAGGGATAGAGGTGAGCAGTTCTTC.

The table lists this clonotype with many counts. This chain joins TRBV29-1 and TRBJ1-1; unclear D gene. The CDR3 is made up of 13 amino acids. CDR1 and CDR2 from the germline V gene are SQVTM and ANQGSEA. Trimming stripped 5 bases from V and 0 bases from J, with 10 bases between. The CDR3 nucleotides read TGCAGCGTTTCCCACGACGTGAACACTGAAGCTTTCTTT. It translates to CSVSHDVNTEAFF.

This clonotype was counted ten times or more. This sequence joins TRBV5-1 and TRBJ2-5; D tentatively fits TRBD1 or TRBD2 (5 bases each). V gave up 0 bases and J gave up 1 base, with 10 bases separating them. Germline CDR1 reads SGHRS; CDR2 reads YFSETQ. This CDR3 comprises 15 residues. The CDR3 DNA reads as TGCGCCAGCAGCTTGGAGGTGGGACCCCAAGAGACCCAGTACTTC. This gives the protein CASSLEVGPQETQYF.

This clonotype was found many times. J is TRBJ1-2 and V is TRBV14; perhaps TRBD1 as D (6 bases). The CDR3 extends over 14 amino acids. Trimming pared 1 base from V and 5 bases from J, leaving 11 bases between. The V gene's germline CDR1 is SGHDN and CDR2 FVKESK. In DNA, the CDR3 is TGTGCCAGCAGCCAAGTCTGGGGGCCGTATGGCTACACCTTC. It is translated as CASSQVWGPYGYTF.

This clonotype was counted ten times or more. V is TRBV5-1 and J is TRBJ2-7, with 12 bases aligning to TRBD2. Germline lookup yields CDR1 SGHRS and CDR2 YFSETQ. Unmatched junction bases numbered 6, after V lost 4 bases and J lost 4 bases. The CDR3 totals 15 residues. The CDR3: CASSGGTSGWYEQYF. CDR3 bases: TGCGCCAGCAGCGGCGGGACTAGCGGGTGGTACGAGCAGTACTTC.

This clonotype appeared many times. The rearrangement links TRBV29-1 to TRBJ2-3; possible D gene TRBD2, 7 bases. Germline V gives CDR1 SQVTM, CDR2 ANQGSEA. Trimming removed 4 bases at V and 2 bases at J, with 13 bases between. There are 14 residues in the CDR3. CDR3: CSVGEGGLTDTQYF. The CDR3 bases are TGCAGCGTTGGGGAGGGGGGCCTCACAGATACGCAGTATTTT.

Many counts were recorded for this clonotype. The chain links TRBV10-3 to TRBJ2-3; D assignment may be TRBD1 or TRBD2 (5 bases each). Germline lookup yields CDR1 ENHRY and CDR2 SYGVKD. V was pared by 6 bases and J by 6 bases, with 16 bases between. The CDR3 has 14 residues. CDR3 sequence (DNA): TGTGCCATCAGCCCCGGGACGGCACAGGATACGCAGTATTTT. It codes for CAISPGTAQDTQYF.

This clonotype was seen at least ten times. The genes are TRBV7-9 and TRBJ2-7; D possibly corresponds to TRBD1 (6 bases). The CDR3 runs 14 residues. V lost 5 bases and J 5 bases, leaving 16 bases between the germline ends. In germline, CDR1 is SEHNR, CDR2 FQNEAQ (reference sequence). Written as DNA, the CDR3 is TGTGCCAGCAGCCCCCGGGACAAGGAGAACGAGCAGTACTTC. Translating it yields CASSPRDKENEQYF. The full variable domain, its missing parts supplied by reference TRBV7-9 and TRBJ2-7, is DTGVSQNPRHKITKRGQNVTFRCDPISEHNRLYWYRQTLGQGPEFLTYFQNEAQLEKSRLLSDRFSAERPKGSFSTLEIQRTEQGDSAMYLCASSPRDKENEQYFGPGTRLTVT.